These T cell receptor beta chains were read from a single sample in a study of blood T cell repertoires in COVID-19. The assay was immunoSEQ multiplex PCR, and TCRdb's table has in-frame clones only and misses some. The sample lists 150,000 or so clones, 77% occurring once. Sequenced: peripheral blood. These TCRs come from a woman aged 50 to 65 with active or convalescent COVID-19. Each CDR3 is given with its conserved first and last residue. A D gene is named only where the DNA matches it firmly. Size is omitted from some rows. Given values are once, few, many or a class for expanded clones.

CDR3aa: CASSRTQKGTTNEKLFF
CDR3nt: TGTGCCAGTAGTCGAACTCAGAAAGGGACAACGAATGAAAAACTGTTTTTT
v_gene: TRBV19
j_gene: TRBJ1-4
d_gene: NA
abundance: NA
len: 17

CDR3aa: CANGRGQSNTGELFF
CDR3nt: TGTGCCAACGGTCGGGGACAGTCGAACACCGGGGAGCTGTTTTTT
v_gene: TRBV7-9
j_gene: TRBJ2-2
d_gene: TRBD1
abundance: once
len: 15

CDR3aa: CASSPRLAGTTDTQYF
CDR3nt: TGTGCCAGCAGTCCGCGACTAGCGGGGACCACAGATACGCAGTATTTT
v_gene: TRBV5-4
j_gene: TRBJ2-3
d_gene: TRBD2
abundance: NA
len: 16

CDR3aa: CASSLLGGTGPEKLFF
CDR3nt: TGTGCCAGCAGCTTATTAGGGGGGACAGGCCCTGAAAAACTGTTTTTT
v_gene: TRBV7-8
j_gene: TRBJ1-4
d_gene: TRBD1
abundance: few
len: 16

CDR3aa: CASSEGRAGNQPQHF
CDR3nt: TGTGCCAGCAGTGAGGGCAGGGCGGGCAATCAGCCCCAGCATTTT
v_gene: TRBV2
j_gene: TRBJ1-5
d_gene: NA
abundance: NA
len: 15

CDR3aa: CASSQLQGNEQFF
CDR3nt: TGTGCCAGCTCACAACTACAGGGCAATGAGCAGTTCTTC
v_gene: TRBV18
j_gene: TRBJ2-1
d_gene: NA
abundance: NA
len: 13

CDR3aa: CASSLYSGGPLTGELFF
CDR3nt: TGTGCCAGCAGCTTGTACAGCGGGGGGCCGCTCACCGGGGAGCTGTTTTTT
v_gene: TRBV5-6
j_gene: TRBJ2-2
d_gene: TRBD2
abundance: NA
len: 17

CDR3aa: CASSSQMGGGSDNEQFF
CDR3nt: TGTGCCAGCAGCTCCCAAATGGGCGGGGGCTCCGACAATGAGCAGTTCTTC
v_gene: TRBV7-3
j_gene: TRBJ2-1
d_gene: NA
abundance: NA
len: 17

CDR3aa: CASKQGTEAFF
CDR3nt: TGTGCCAGCAAACAGGGAACTGAAGCTTTCTTT
v_gene: TRBV3-1/TRBV3-2
j_gene: TRBJ1-1
d_gene: NA
abundance: NA
len: 11

CDR3aa: CASRQGRRTDTQYF
CDR3nt: TGTGCCAGCAGACAGGGGAGACGGACAGATACGCAGTATTTT
v_gene: TRBV2
j_gene: TRBJ2-3
d_gene: TRBD1
abundance: NA
len: 14

CDR3aa: CASSQLAGEPGELFF
CDR3nt: TGCGCCAGCAGCCAATTAGCGGGAGAACCCGGGGAGCTGTTTTTT
v_gene: TRBV4-3
j_gene: TRBJ2-2
d_gene: TRBD2
abundance: NA
len: 15

CDR3aa: CASSSINRGRYEQYF
CDR3nt: TGTGCCAGCAGTTCAATCAACAGGGGGCGCTACGAGCAGTACTTC
v_gene: TRBV7-2
j_gene: TRBJ2-7
d_gene: TRBD1
abundance: NA
len: 15

CDR3aa: CASSSRSGGTDTQYF
CDR3nt: TGTGCCAGCAGCTCTAGGAGCGGAGGCACAGATACGCAGTATTTT
v_gene: TRBV5-8
j_gene: TRBJ2-3
d_gene: NA
abundance: NA
len: 15

CDR3aa: CASSPGWASYNEQFF
CDR3nt: TGTGCCAGCAGCCCCGGCTGGGCTTCCTACAATGAGCAGTTCTTC
v_gene: TRBV11-2
j_gene: TRBJ2-1
d_gene: NA
abundance: NA
len: 15

CDR3aa: CASRWTEATNEKLFF
CDR3nt: TGTGCCAGCCGCTGGACAGAAGCAACTAATGAAAAACTGTTTTTT
v_gene: TRBV2
j_gene: TRBJ1-4
d_gene: NA
abundance: NA
len: 15

CDR3aa: CASSPLERGKETQYF
CDR3nt: TGTGCCAGCAGCCCGTTAGAGCGGGGAAAAGAGACCCAGTACTTC
v_gene: TRBV14
j_gene: TRBJ2-5
d_gene: TRBD2
abundance: once
len: 15

CDR3aa: CASSQESRRRGNNYGYTF
CDR3nt: TGTGCCAGCAGCCAAGAATCCCGCCGGAGAGGGAATAATTATGGCTACACCTTC
v_gene: TRBV3-1/TRBV3-2
j_gene: TRBJ1-2
d_gene: NA
abundance: NA
len: 18

CDR3aa: CASSGTGEILVSGNTIYF
CDR3nt: TGTGCCAGCAGCGGGACAGGGGAGATTCTCGTCTCTGGAAACACCATATATTTT
v_gene: TRBV9
j_gene: TRBJ1-3
d_gene: TRBD1
abundance: NA
len: 18

CDR3aa: CASGEGQGEGNQPQHF
CDR3nt: TGTGCCAGCGGGGAGGGACAGGGGGAAGGCAATCAGCCCCAGCATTTT
v_gene: TRBV7-9
j_gene: TRBJ1-5
d_gene: TRBD1
abundance: NA
len: 16

CDR3aa: CASSHGDRGLTDTQYF
CDR3nt: TGCGCCAGCAGCCATGGGGACAGGGGGCTGACAGATACGCAGTATTTT
v_gene: TRBV4-3
j_gene: TRBJ2-3
d_gene: TRBD1
abundance: NA
len: 16

CDR3aa: CATSRTGEEKLFF
CDR3nt: TGTGCCACCAGCAGAACAGGGGAGGAAAAACTGTTTTTT
v_gene: TRBV24-1
j_gene: TRBJ1-4
d_gene: TRBD1
abundance: NA
len: 13

CDR3aa: CSVAGNNQPQHF
CDR3nt: TGCAGCGTTGCGGGGAACAATCAGCCCCAGCATTTT
v_gene: TRBV29-1
j_gene: TRBJ1-5
d_gene: NA
abundance: NA
len: 12

CDR3aa: CASSVSQNANTGELFF
CDR3nt: TGTGCCAGCAGCGTTAGCCAGAACGCGAACACCGGGGAGCTGTTTTTT
v_gene: TRBV9
j_gene: TRBJ2-2
d_gene: NA
abundance: NA
len: 16

CDR3aa: CASSKQGAFSPLHF
CDR3nt: TGTGCCAGCAGTAAACAGGGGGCATTTTCACCCCTCCACTTT
v_gene: TRBV7-2
j_gene: TRBJ1-6
d_gene: TRBD1
abundance: NA
len: 14

CDR3aa: CASSQASGGYTDTQYF
CDR3nt: TGCGCCAGCAGCCAAGCAAGCGGGGGGTACACAGATACGCAGTATTTT
v_gene: TRBV4-3
j_gene: TRBJ2-3
d_gene: TRBD2
abundance: NA
len: 16

CDR3aa: CASSVLAEDTDTQYF
CDR3nt: TGTGCCAGCAGCGTACTAGCGGAGGACACAGATACGCAGTATTTT
v_gene: TRBV9
j_gene: TRBJ2-3
d_gene: TRBD2
abundance: NA
len: 15

CDR3aa: CASSLRGDRANYGYTF
CDR3nt: TGTGCCAGCAGCTTAAGGGGGGACAGGGCTAACTATGGCTACACCTTC
v_gene: TRBV7-2
j_gene: TRBJ1-2
d_gene: TRBD1
abundance: NA
len: 16

CDR3aa: CASSPPGAWETQYF
CDR3nt: TGTGCCAGCAGCCCGCCAGGGGCGTGGGAGACCCAGTACTTC
v_gene: TRBV7-9
j_gene: TRBJ2-5
d_gene: NA
abundance: NA
len: 14

CDR3aa: CASSHRGVSGNTIYF
CDR3nt: TGTGCCAGCAGCCACCGAGGTGTCTCTGGAAACACCATATATTTT
v_gene: TRBV4-2
j_gene: TRBJ1-3
d_gene: NA
abundance: NA
len: 15

CDR3aa: CASSLDRWQASYEQYF
CDR3nt: TGTGCCAGCAGCTTAGATAGGTGGCAGGCCTCCTACGAGCAGTACTTC
v_gene: TRBV7-9
j_gene: TRBJ2-7
d_gene: NA
abundance: NA
len: 16

CDR3aa: CASSFRLTGAVEQYF
CDR3nt: TGTGCCAGCAGTTTCCGTCTGACGGGAGCGGTCGAGCAGTACTTC
v_gene: TRBV28
j_gene: TRBJ2-7
d_gene: NA
abundance: NA
len: 15

CDR3aa: CATSRDRDYEQYF
CDR3nt: TGTGCCACCTCTAGGGACAGAGACTACGAGCAGTACTTC
v_gene: TRBV19
j_gene: TRBJ2-7
d_gene: TRBD1
abundance: once
len: 13

CDR3aa: CASSIGQGRNTGELFF
CDR3nt: TGTGCCAGTAGTATTGGACAGGGGAGGAACACCGGGGAGCTGTTTTTT
v_gene: TRBV19
j_gene: TRBJ2-2
d_gene: TRBD1
abundance: NA
len: 16

CDR3aa: CASSIGVTGGGYTF
CDR3nt: TGTGCCAGTAGTATAGGGGTGACAGGCGGCGGCTACACCTTC
v_gene: TRBV19
j_gene: TRBJ1-2
d_gene: NA
abundance: NA
len: 14

CDR3aa: CASIGGRALGSGANVLTF
CDR3nt: TGTGCCAGCATCGGCGGGAGGGCCCTGGGCTCTGGGGCCAACGTCCTGACTTTC
v_gene: TRBV6-8
j_gene: TRBJ2-6
d_gene: TRBD2
abundance: NA
len: 18

CDR3aa: CASSQGGGHNSPLHF
CDR3nt: TGTGCCAGCAGCCAAGGGGGAGGTCATAATTCACCCCTCCACTTT
v_gene: TRBV14
j_gene: TRBJ1-6
d_gene: NA
abundance: once
len: 15

CDR3aa: CASSLETDSPLHF
CDR3nt: TGTGCCAGCAGCTTGGAGACGGATTCACCCCTCCACTTT
v_gene: TRBV11-3
j_gene: TRBJ1-6
d_gene: NA
abundance: NA
len: 13

CDR3aa: CASSRQNSNQPQHF
CDR3nt: TGTGCCAGCAGCCGACAGAATAGCAATCAGCCCCAGCATTTT
v_gene: TRBV6-5
j_gene: TRBJ1-5
d_gene: NA
abundance: NA
len: 14

CDR3aa: CASSLQGVVETQYF
CDR3nt: TGTGCCAGCAGCCTTCAGGGTGTCGTAGAGACCCAGTACTTC
v_gene: TRBV28
j_gene: TRBJ2-5
d_gene: NA
abundance: NA
len: 14

CDR3aa: CASSFGGSNYGYTF
CDR3nt: TGTGCCAGCAGCTTCGGGGGGTCTAACTATGGCTACACCTTC
v_gene: TRBV9
j_gene: TRBJ1-2
d_gene: NA
abundance: NA
len: 14

CDR3aa: CASRRETGTGGDGYTF
CDR3nt: TGTGCCAGCAGGCGGGAGACCGGGACAGGGGGCGATGGCTACACCTTC
v_gene: TRBV28
j_gene: TRBJ1-2
d_gene: TRBD1
abundance: NA
len: 16

CDR3aa: CTTIAGGGREQYF
CDR3nt: TGCACCACCATAGCGGGAGGGGGGAGAGAGCAGTACTTC
v_gene: TRBV1
j_gene: TRBJ2-7
d_gene: NA
abundance: NA
len: 13

CDR3aa: CASSQELMNTEAFF
CDR3nt: TGTGCCAGCAGTCAGGAACTCATGAACACTGAAGCTTTCTTT
v_gene: TRBV28
j_gene: TRBJ1-1
d_gene: NA
abundance: NA
len: 14

CDR3aa: CASSSTVYGYTF
CDR3nt: TGTGCCAGCAGTTCGACAGTATATGGCTACACCTTC
v_gene: TRBV12-3/TRBV12-4
j_gene: TRBJ1-2
d_gene: NA
abundance: NA
len: 12

CDR3aa: CASSSNAGNEQFF
CDR3nt: TGTGCCAGCAGCTCCAACGCGGGCAATGAGCAGTTCTTC
v_gene: TRBV9
j_gene: TRBJ2-1
d_gene: NA
abundance: NA
len: 13

CDR3aa: CAWSEDRATEAFF
CDR3nt: TGTGCCTGGAGCGAGGACAGGGCGACTGAAGCTTTCTTT
v_gene: TRBV30
j_gene: TRBJ1-1
d_gene: TRBD1
abundance: NA
len: 13

CDR3aa: CASSLDRLYEQYF
CDR3nt: TGTGCCAGCAGTTTAGACAGGCTCTACGAGCAGTACTTC
v_gene: TRBV28
j_gene: TRBJ2-7
d_gene: NA
abundance: NA
len: 13

CDR3aa: CASSEDRAYGYTF
CDR3nt: TGTGCCAGCAGCGAAGACAGAGCCTATGGCTACACCTTC
v_gene: TRBV2
j_gene: TRBJ1-2
d_gene: NA
abundance: NA
len: 13

CDR3aa: CASSLQGWGQPQHF
CDR3nt: TGTGCCAGCAGCCTACAGGGGTGGGGACAGCCCCAGCATTTT
v_gene: TRBV5-8
j_gene: TRBJ1-5
d_gene: TRBD1
abundance: NA
len: 14

CDR3aa: CASSSFSASGGADTQYF
CDR3nt: TGCGCCAGCAGCTCCTTTTCTGCTAGCGGGGGGGCAGATACGCAGTATTTT
v_gene: TRBV5-1
j_gene: TRBJ2-3
d_gene: TRBD2
abundance: NA
len: 17

CDR3aa: CASGYEAGETDTQYF
CDR3nt: TGCGCCAGTGGGTATGAGGCGGGAGAAACAGATACGCAGTATTTT
v_gene: TRBV5-1
j_gene: TRBJ2-3
d_gene: TRBD2
abundance: NA
len: 15

CDR3aa: CASSLLLAGGQDTQYF
CDR3nt: TGTGCCAGCAGCTTGCTCCTAGCGGGGGGGCAAGATACGCAGTATTTT
v_gene: TRBV6-2/TRBV6-3
j_gene: TRBJ2-3
d_gene: TRBD2
abundance: NA
len: 16

CDR3aa: CASSQSYEAFF
CDR3nt: TGTGCCAGCAGCCAATCTTATGAAGCTTTCTTT
v_gene: TRBV3-1/TRBV3-2
j_gene: TRBJ1-1
d_gene: NA
abundance: NA
len: 11

CDR3aa: CASSMREHEETQYF
CDR3nt: TGTGCCAGTAGTATGAGGGAACACGAAGAGACCCAGTACTTC
v_gene: TRBV19
j_gene: TRBJ2-5
d_gene: NA
abundance: NA
len: 14

CDR3aa: CASSEPGLAGIADTQYF
CDR3nt: TGTGCCAGCAGCGAACCGGGACTAGCGGGAATTGCAGATACGCAGTATTTT
v_gene: TRBV9
j_gene: TRBJ2-3
d_gene: TRBD2
abundance: NA
len: 17

CDR3aa: CASSEAWQGRTEAFF
CDR3nt: TGTGCCAGCAGCGAAGCATGGCAGGGTCGCACTGAAGCTTTCTTT
v_gene: TRBV3-1/TRBV3-2
j_gene: TRBJ1-1
d_gene: NA
abundance: NA
len: 15